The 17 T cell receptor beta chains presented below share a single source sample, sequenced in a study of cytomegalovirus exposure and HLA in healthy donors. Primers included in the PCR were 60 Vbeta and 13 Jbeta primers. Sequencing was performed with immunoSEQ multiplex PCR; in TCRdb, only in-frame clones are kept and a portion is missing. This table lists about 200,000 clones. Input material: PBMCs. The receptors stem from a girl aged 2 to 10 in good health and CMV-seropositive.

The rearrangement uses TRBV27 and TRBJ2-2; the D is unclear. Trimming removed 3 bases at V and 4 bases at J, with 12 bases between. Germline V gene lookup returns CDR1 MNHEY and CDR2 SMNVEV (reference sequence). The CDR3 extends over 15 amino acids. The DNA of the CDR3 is TGTGCCAGCAGTTTTCAGGCGCTTCTCACCGGGGAGCTGTTTTTT. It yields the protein CASSFQALLTGELFF.

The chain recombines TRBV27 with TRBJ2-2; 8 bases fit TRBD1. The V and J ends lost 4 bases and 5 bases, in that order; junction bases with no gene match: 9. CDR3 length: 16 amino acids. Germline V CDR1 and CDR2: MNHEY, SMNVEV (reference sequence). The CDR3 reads CASSSGPRGRTGELFF. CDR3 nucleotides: TGTGCCAGCAGTTCGGGCCCCAGGGGGCGGACCGGGGAGCTGTTTTTT.

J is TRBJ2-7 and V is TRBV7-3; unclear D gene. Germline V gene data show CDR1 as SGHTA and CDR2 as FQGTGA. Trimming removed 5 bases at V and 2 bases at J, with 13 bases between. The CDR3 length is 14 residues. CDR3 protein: CASSLNPGPYEQYF. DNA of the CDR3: TGTGCCAGCAGCCTCAATCCGGGTCCCTACGAGCAGTACTTC.

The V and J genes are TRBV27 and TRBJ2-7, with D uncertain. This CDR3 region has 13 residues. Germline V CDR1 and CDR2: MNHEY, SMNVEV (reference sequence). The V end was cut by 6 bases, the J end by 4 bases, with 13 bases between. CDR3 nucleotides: TGTGCCAGCAGCACCAGAAACACGTACGAGCAGTACTTC. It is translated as CASSTRNTYEQYF.

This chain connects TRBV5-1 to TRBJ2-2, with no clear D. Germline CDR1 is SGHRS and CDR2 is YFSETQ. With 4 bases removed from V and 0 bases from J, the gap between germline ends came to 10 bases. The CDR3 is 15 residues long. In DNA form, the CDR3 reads TGCGCCAGCAGCCCCAAGACTCCGAACACCGGGGAGCTGTTTTTT. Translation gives CASSPKTPNTGELFF.

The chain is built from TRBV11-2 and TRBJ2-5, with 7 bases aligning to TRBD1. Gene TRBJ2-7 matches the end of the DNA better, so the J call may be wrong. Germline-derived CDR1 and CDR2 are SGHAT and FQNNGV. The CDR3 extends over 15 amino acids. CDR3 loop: CASSRMTGSSYEQYF. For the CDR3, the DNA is TGTGCCAGCAGCCGAATGACAGGGAGCTCCTACGAGCAGTACTTC.

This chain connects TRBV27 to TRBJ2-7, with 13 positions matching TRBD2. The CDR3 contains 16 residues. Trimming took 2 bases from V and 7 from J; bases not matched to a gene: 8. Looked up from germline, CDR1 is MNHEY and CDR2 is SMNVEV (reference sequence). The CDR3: CASSLGGTSGAREQYF. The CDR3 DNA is TGTGCCAGCAGTTTAGGAGGGACTAGCGGGGCGAGGGAGCAGTACTTC.

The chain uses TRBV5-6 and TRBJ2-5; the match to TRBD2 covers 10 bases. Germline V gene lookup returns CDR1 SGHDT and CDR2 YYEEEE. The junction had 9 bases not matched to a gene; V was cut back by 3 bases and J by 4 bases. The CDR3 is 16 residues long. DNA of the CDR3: TGTGCCAGCAGCTCCCAGCGTCTAGCGGGAGTAGAGACCCAGTACTTC. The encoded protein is CASSSQRLAGVETQYF. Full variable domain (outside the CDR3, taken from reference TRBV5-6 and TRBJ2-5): DAGVTQSPTHLIKTRGQQVTLRCSPKSGHDTVSWYQQALGQGPQFIFQYYEEEERQRGNFPDRFSGHQFPNYSSELNVNALLLGDSALYLCASSSQRLAGVETQYFGPGTRLLVL.

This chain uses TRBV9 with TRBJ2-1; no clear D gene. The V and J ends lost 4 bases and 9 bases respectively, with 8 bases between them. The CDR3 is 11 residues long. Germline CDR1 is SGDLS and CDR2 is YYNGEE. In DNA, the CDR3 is TGTGCCAGCAGCCCCCATAGTGAGCAGTTCTTC. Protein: CASSPHSEQFF.

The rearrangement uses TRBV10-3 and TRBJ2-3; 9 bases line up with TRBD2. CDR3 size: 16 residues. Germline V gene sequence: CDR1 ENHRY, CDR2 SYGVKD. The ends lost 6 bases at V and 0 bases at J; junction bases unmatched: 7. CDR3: CAIRNVAGVSTDTQYF. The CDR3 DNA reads TGTGCCATCAGAAATGTAGCGGGAGTAAGCACAGATACGCAGTATTTT.

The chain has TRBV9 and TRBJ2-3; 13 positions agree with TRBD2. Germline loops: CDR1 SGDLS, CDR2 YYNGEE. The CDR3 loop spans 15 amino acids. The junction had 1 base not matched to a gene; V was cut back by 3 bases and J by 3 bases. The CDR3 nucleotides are TGTGCCAGCAGCGAGACTAGCGGGAGGACAGATACGCAGTATTTT. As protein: CASSETSGRTDTQYF.

The CDR3 is CASSRDSLPSYNEQFF. Here the CDR3 DNA reads TGTGCCAGCAGTCGAGACAGTCTCCCCTCCTACAATGAGCAGTTCTTC. This chain connects TRBV25-1 to TRBJ2-1, with a possible D match to TRBD1 (5 bases). The CDR3 loop spans 16 amino acids. Germline V CDR1 and CDR2: MGHDK, SYGVNS. V was trimmed by 5 bases and J by 0 bases, leaving 14 bases between them.

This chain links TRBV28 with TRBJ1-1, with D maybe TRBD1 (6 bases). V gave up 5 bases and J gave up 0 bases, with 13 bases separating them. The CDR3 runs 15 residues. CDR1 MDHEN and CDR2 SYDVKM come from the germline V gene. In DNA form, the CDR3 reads TGTGCCAGCAGTGCTTTCAGGGGAATGAACACTGAAGCTTTCTTT. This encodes CASSAFRGMNTEAFF.

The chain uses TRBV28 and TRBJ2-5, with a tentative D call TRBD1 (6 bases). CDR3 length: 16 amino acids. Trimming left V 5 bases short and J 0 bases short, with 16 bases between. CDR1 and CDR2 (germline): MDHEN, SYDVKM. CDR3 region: CASSPVTGDNQETQYF. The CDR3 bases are TGTGCCAGCAGTCCCGTAACTGGGGACAACCAAGAGACCCAGTACTTC.

CDR3 sequence: CASSGGQGAYEQYF. The CDR3 DNA sequence: TGTGCCAGTAGTGGAGGACAGGGGGCCTACGAGCAGTACTTC. V is TRBV19 and J is TRBJ2-7; 10 bases line up with TRBD1. CDR1 and CDR2 (germline): LNHDA, SQIVND (reference sequence). Trimming took 5 bases from V and 2 from J; bases not matched to a gene: 3. The CDR3 has 14 residues.

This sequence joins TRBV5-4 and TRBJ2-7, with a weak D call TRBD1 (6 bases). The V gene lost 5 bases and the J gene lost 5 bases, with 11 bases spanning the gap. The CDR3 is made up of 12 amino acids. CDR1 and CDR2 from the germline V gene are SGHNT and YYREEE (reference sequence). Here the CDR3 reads CASRLTGNEQYF. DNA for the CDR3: TGTGCCAGCAGATTAACAGGGAACGAGCAGTACTTC.

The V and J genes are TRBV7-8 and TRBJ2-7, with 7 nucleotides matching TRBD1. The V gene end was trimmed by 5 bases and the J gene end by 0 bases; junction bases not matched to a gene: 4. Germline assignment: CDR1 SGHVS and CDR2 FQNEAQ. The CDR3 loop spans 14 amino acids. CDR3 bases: TGTGCCAGCAGCACGACAGGGAGCTCCTACGAGCAGTACTTC. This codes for CASSTTGSSYEQYF.